The 2 T cell receptor beta chains in this list originate from one sample, sequenced in a study of identifying expanded T cells in peripheral blood. Using immunoSEQ multiplex PCR, the repertoire was profiled, and TCRdb retains in-frame clones only, with some absent. This sample carries about 100,000 clones, around 88% of them seen once, and the ten largest clones take approximately 14%. Sequencing used blood. The receptor set was obtained from a person aged 18-70 years in good health.

The chain combines TRBV11-3 with TRBJ2-3, with D hard to call. The germline V gene encodes CDR1 SGHNT and CDR2 YENEEA. This CDR3 is 13 amino acids long. V was cut by 5 bases and J by 5 bases, with 11 bases left in between. The CDR3 here is CASSPAPGDTQYF. DNA of the CDR3: TGTGCCAGCAGCCCCGCCCCGGGAGATACGCAGTATTTT.

This clone has a single count. The chain couples TRBV7-9 to TRBJ2-1; 14 bases map to TRBD2. With V trimmed by 5 bases and J by 7 bases, 7 bases remained unmatched. Germline CDR1 reads SEHNR; CDR2 reads FQNEAQ (reference sequence). The CDR3 spans 16 residues. CDR3 protein: CASSPPGLAGANEQFF. CDR3 bases: TGTGCCAGCAGCCCACCGGGACTAGCGGGAGCTAATGAGCAGTTCTTC.